What follows is one TCR beta chain and its context. Its antigen specificity is not known. Base-call qualities are not available, and no considerably larger clone is one nucleotide away. Genomic DNA was used as template for profiling of TCR beta VDJ combinations and CDR3 sequences. An Illumina HiSeq 2000 was the platform used for TCR repertoire sequencing. The authors' analysis ran thus. Repertoires were assessed using TRBV/TRBJ rearrangement plots, CDR3 size and DJ length profiles, and Simpson's diversity index. The most abundant DNA sequence in the deep sequencing data was defined as the immunodominant clone. CDR3 amino acid sequences were checked for sharing between subjects and were compared against published repertoires and the VDJdb database. Using fastp at Q25 and MiXCR, TCRdb reprocessed the public reads and kept productive beta chains. CDR3 protein duplicates are merged, each entry listing the most common genes and DNA. The V and J calls shown here were made by TCRdb, not taken from the authors' results. Within this sample are approximately 380,000 distinct CDR3 sequences, with 55% to 70% of them counted one time only. Less than 4% of the sample goes to the ten largest clones.

These data are taken from a study of CD8+CD57+ T cells in acquired aplastic anemia (dated by TCRdb to the late 2010s). For context, the study as a whole: Extracted DNA from sorted CD4+ and CD8+ cells averaged approximately 3 ug, ranging from 0.2 to 27.4 ug. An average of approximately 9.8 million reads for CD4+ cells and 12 million or so reads for CD8+ cells was obtained from healthy donor samples. Overall study outcomes, separate from this receptor: CD8+ Simpson's diversity did not differ significantly between patients and healthy controls (P=0.060). Twenty-nine CD8+ CDR3 sequences were found in both patients and controls but appeared to be highly expressed in patients and within the immunodominant clones of the patients.

In the study, sorted CD4+ and CD8+ blood T cells from patients with severe aplastic anemia and from healthy subjects underwent deep sequencing of TCR repertoires. Ficoll-Paque density gradient centrifugation was used to isolate peripheral blood mononuclear cells. Before DNA extraction, CD4+ and CD8+ T cells were sorted by FACS or by magnetic beads. Sequenced: sorted CD4+, CD8+, or CD8+CD57+ T cells (not recorded which) from PBMCs. The source of this sequence is a human donor in good health, serving as a control.

The base sequence is TGTGCCAGCAGCTTATTATCAACTGAGCAGTTCTTC. It translates as CASSLLSTEQFF. The chain joins TRBV7-6 to TRBJ2-1; confidence is insufficient to name the D gene. V sheds 2 bases and J sheds 9 bases, leaving 8 bases between their ends. The CDR3 goes from the cysteine to the phenylalanine over 12 residues. The DNA shown is the 36-base CDR3, in frame from base 1. For CDR1 and CDR2, the germline V gene lists SGHVS and FNYEAQ.